The 10 T cell receptor beta chains presented below share a single source sample, sequenced in a study of identical twins. Each CDR3 protein gets one entry after TCRdb re-called the 5' RACE reads with MiXCR. This sample has 500,000 to 550,000 distinct CDR3 sequences, with approximately 20% found just once. A further study also used this sample, focusing on yellow fever vaccine responses in identical twins.

The material sequenced was CD4+ T cells sorted from blood. The receptors come from a young woman in good health.

The chain couples TRBV24-1 to TRBJ2-3, with 10 bases that match TRBD2. V shed 6 bases, J shed 7 bases, and the junction held 9 bases outside the gene matches. Germline lookup yields CDR1 KGHDR and CDR2 SFDVKD. The length of the CDR3 is 15 residues. DNA for the CDR3: TGTGCCACCAGTTTAGCGGGAGGTCGTGGAAATACGCAGTATTTT. It yields the protein CATSLAGGRGNTQYF.

The chain carries TRBV28 and TRBJ2-3, with D possibly being TRBD2 (6 bases). V gave up 4 bases and J gave up 3 bases, with 26 bases separating them. The CDR3 is made up of 19 amino acids. Per the germline V gene, CDR1 is MDHEN and CDR2 is SYDVKM. CDR3 amino acids: CASSSRPRLTRRETDTQYF. The DNA for the CDR3 is TGTGCCAGCAGTTCGAGGCCTCGACTTACTAGGAGGGAAACAGATACGCAGTATTTT. Based on the CDR3 plus reference TRBV28 and TRBJ2-3, the full variable domain is DVKVTQSSRYLVKRTGEKVFLECVQDMDHENMFWYRQDPGLGLRLIYFSYDVKMKEKGDIPEGYSVSREKKERFSLILESASTNQTSMYLCASSSRPRLTRRETDTQYFGPGTRLTVL.

This clonotype was seen a few times. The V call is TRBV7-8, the J call TRBJ2-3; D may be TRBD1 or TRBD2 (5 bases each). The germline gives CDR1 SGHVS, CDR2 FQNEAQ. The CDR3 consists of 18 residues. V was pared by 2 bases and J by 0 bases, with 18 bases between. The CDR3 DNA reads TGTGCCAGCAGCTTACGTGCTCTGGGGGTGACTAGCACAGATACGCAGTATTTT. It codes for CASSLRALGVTSTDTQYF.

V usage is TRBV3-1 and J usage is TRBJ2-5; the D is unclear. The V end lost 1 base, the J end lost 3 bases, and 15 bases lay between the germline ends. Germline V gene sequence: CDR1 LGHDT, CDR2 YNNKEL (reference sequence). CDR3 length: 16 amino acids. In nucleotides, the CDR3 is TGTGCCAGCAGCCAAGGTTTCTTCGTGGGTGAAGAGACCCAGTACTTC. Protein: CASSQGFFVGEETQYF.

CDR3 amino acids: CASSLTGLAGSVTDTQYF. In DNA, the CDR3 is TGTGCCAGCAGCTTAACAGGACTAGCGGGAAGCGTCACAGATACGCAGTATTTT. The chain is built from TRBV7-3 and TRBJ2-3, with TRBD2 matching over 12 bases. The CDR3 is 18 residues long. The V segment lost 0 bases and the J segment 2 bases; nucleotides outside the gene matches: 6. CDR1 is SGHTA, CDR2 FQGTGA, per germline.

This clonotype was found a few times. The rearrangement uses TRBV5-1 and TRBJ1-1; D is uncertain. Germline V CDR1 and CDR2: SGHRS, YFSETQ. The CDR3 extends over 14 amino acids. The V end lost 2 bases, the J end lost 1 base, and 9 bases lay between the germline ends. CDR3 amino acids: CASSFHGENTEAFF. CDR3 DNA: TGCGCCAGCAGCTTTCACGGAGAGAACACTGAAGCTTTCTTT.

In its sample, this clonotype was seen a few times. V and J are TRBV5-1 and TRBJ2-3; 9 bases match TRBD2. V lost 3 bases to trimming and J lost 0 bases; unmatched junction nucleotides: 8. The CDR3 is made up of 17 amino acids. Germline CDR1 and CDR2: SGHRS and YFSETQ. The CDR3 DNA is TGCGCCAGCAGCTCCGGCGGGGGGGCTTCTAGCACAGATACGCAGTATTTT. Its protein is CASSSGGGASSTDTQYF.

This clonotype was seen only a few times. The chain combines TRBV3-1 with TRBJ2-7, with D tentatively TRBD2 (5 bases). V was clipped by 1 base and J by 3 bases, with 7 bases between them. This CDR3 contains 13 residues. CDR1 is LGHDT and CDR2 is YNNKEL in the germline V gene (reference sequence). CDR3 residues: CASSQGRNYEQYV. The CDR3 nucleotides read TGTGCCAGCAGCCAAGGGAGGAACTACGAGCAGTACGTC.

V and J are TRBV10-3 and TRBJ2-7; 7 bases agree with TRBD1. From germline, CDR1 is ENHRY and CDR2 SYGVKD. After removal of 6 bases from V and 3 bases from J, the junction contained 2 bases not matched to a gene. This CDR3 spans 12 amino acids. This chain's CDR3 is CAIRGDSYEQYV. CDR3 nucleotides: TGTGCCATCAGGGGGGACAGCTACGAGCAGTACGTC.

The V and J genes are TRBV12-3 or TRBV12-4 and TRBJ2-7, with 12 bases fitting TRBD1. The trim removed 6 bases at V and 6 bases at J, leaving 6 bases unmatched. This CDR3 spans 14 amino acids. The CDR3 loop reads CASSTGTGGFEQYF. The CDR3 DNA sequence: TGTGCCAGCAGCACCGGGACAGGGGGCTTCGAGCAGTACTTC.